The 32 T cell receptor beta chains in this list originate from one sample, sequenced in a study of cytomegalovirus exposure and HLA in healthy donors (dated by TCRdb to about 2017). The library was built by means of the immunoSEQ multiplex PCR assay. A mixture of 60 forward primers for TCR Vbeta segments and 13 reverse primers for TCR Jbeta segments was used in the multiplex PCR. The clones in this table, taken by TCRdb from immuneACCESS, are in-frame only. Not every clone is retained; where verified, under half of the shortfall comes from an unresolved V gene, and the cause of the rest is unknown. A total of 130,000 or so clones appear in this sample, approximately 77% of them only once. 1.2% to 1.5% of the sample rests with the top ten. Sequenced material: PBMCs. The receptor source for this set is a middle-aged woman in good health and CMV-seronegative.

The chain carries TRBV4-1 and TRBJ2-7; TRBD2 matches 13 bases. Trimming cost V 6 bases and J 2 bases; bases outside gene matches: 4. CDR1 and CDR2 from the germline V gene are MGHRA and YSYEKL. This CDR3 comprises 15 residues. The CDR3 nucleotides read TGCGCCAGCAGTTACACTAGCGGGGGGGCCTACGAGCAGTACTTC. This sequence encodes CASSYTSGGAYEQYF.

This chain uses TRBV5-1 with TRBJ2-7; 11 bases agree with TRBD1. CDR1 is SGHRS, CDR2 YFSETQ, per germline. J was trimmed by 3 bases and V by 0 bases; bases with no gene match: 2. The CDR3 is 15 residues long. Written as DNA, the CDR3 is TGCGCCAGCAGCTTGGGGGGGACAGGGGGCTACGAGCAGTACTTC. This encodes CASSLGGTGGYEQYF.

This rearrangement joins TRBV5-1 to TRBJ2-1; 11 bases are a match to TRBD2. The V segment lost 1 base and the J segment 8 bases; nucleotides outside the gene matches: 5. The V gene's germline CDR1 is SGHRS and CDR2 YFSETQ. This CDR3 has 15 residues. This CDR3 is CASSLTSGGVDEQFF. CDR3 DNA: TGCGCCAGCAGCTTGACTAGCGGGGGTGTAGATGAGCAGTTCTTC. Using reference TRBV5-1 and TRBJ2-1 for the parts outside the CDR3, the full variable domain is KAGVTQTPRYLIKTRGQQVTLSCSPISGHRSVSWYQQTPGQGLQFLFEYFSETQRNKGNFPGRFSGRQFSNSRSEMNVSTLELGDSALYLCASSLTSGGVDEQFFGPGTRLTVL.

This clone is a singleton in its sample. The genes are TRBV5-1 and TRBJ2-4; the match to TRBD1 covers 10 bases. The J segment lost 6 bases and the V segment lost 4 bases, leaving 4 bases of the junction unmatched. CDR3 length: 14 amino acids. Looked up from germline, CDR1 is SGHRS and CDR2 is YFSETQ. CDR3 in DNA: TGCGCCAGCAGCACCGACAGGGGGCCAAACATTCAGTACTTC. It translates to CASSTDRGPNIQYF. Looking up the rest from reference TRBV5-1 and TRBJ2-4 gives the full variable domain: KAGVTQTPRYLIKTRGQQVTLSCSPISGHRSVSWYQQTPGQGLQFLFEYFSETQRNKGNFPGRFSGRQFSNSRSEMNVSTLELGDSALYLCASSTDRGPNIQYFGAGTRLSVL.

The chain uses TRBV19 and TRBJ2-7; D unclear. The CDR3 runs to 13 residues. CDR1 and CDR2 (germline): LNHDA, SQIVND (reference sequence). Trimming removed 4 bases from V and 2 bases from J, with 9 bases in between. The CDR3 spells CASSKAATYEQYF. DNA of the CDR3: TGTGCCAGTAGTAAGGCAGCGACCTACGAGCAGTACTTC.

The rearrangement uses TRBV10-3 and TRBJ2-2; 8 bases are shared with TRBD1. The CDR3 consists of 17 residues. V lost 5 bases to trimming and J lost 5 bases; unmatched junction nucleotides: 13. Per the germline V gene, CDR1 is ENHRY and CDR2 is SYGVKD. The CDR3 DNA is TGTGCCATCAGTCACCCCACCTTGGACAGGGAGACCGGGGAGCTGTTTTTT. It yields the protein CAISHPTLDRETGELFF.

The rearrangement uses TRBV2 and TRBJ2-7; 8 bases line up with TRBD1. Trimming at V came to 5 bases and at J to 4 bases, leaving 10 bases not matched to a gene. Germline V gene data show CDR1 as SNHLY and CDR2 as FYNNEI. This CDR3 is built from 15 residues. CDR3 nucleotides: TGTGCCAGCAGTACTACGGACAGGGTTGGATACGAGCAGTACTTC. Translating it yields CASSTTDRVGYEQYF. The full variable domain, rest sourced from reference TRBV2 and TRBJ2-7, is EPEVTQTPSHQVTQMGQEVILRCVPISNHLYFYWYRQILGQKVEFLVSFYNNEISEKSEIFDDQFSVERPDGSNFTLKIRSTKLEDSAMYFCASSTTDRVGYEQYFGPGTRLTVT.

The chain joins TRBV7-9 to TRBJ1-1; D gene uncertain. The germline V and J ends were trimmed by 6 bases and 3 bases, with 8 bases remaining between them. The CDR3 totals 12 residues. CDR1 SEHNR and CDR2 FQNEAQ come from the germline V gene (reference sequence). The CDR3 loop is CASSSRDTEAFF. DNA for the CDR3: TGTGCCAGCAGTTCACGGGACACTGAAGCTTTCTTT.

The chain combines TRBV5-5 with TRBJ2-5, with D possibly TRBD1 on 5 matching bases. This CDR3 contains 15 residues. CDR1 is SGHKS and CDR2 is YYEKEE in the germline V gene (reference sequence). Trimming removed 0 bases at V and 5 bases at J, with 14 bases between. DNA for the CDR3: TGTGCCAGCAGCTTGGTGCAGGGAAGATACGAGACCCAGTACTTC. Translated, it gives CASSLVQGRYETQYF.

The chain carries TRBV6-6 and TRBJ2-7; 9 bases map to TRBD1. V shed 6 bases and J 3 bases; nucleotides not matched to a gene: 9. Germline V gives CDR1 MNHNY, CDR2 SVGAGI (reference sequence). There are 15 residues in the CDR3. The CDR3 DNA reads as TGTGCCAGCAGAGGACAGGGGCGAAATATCTACGAGCAGTACTTC. Translated: CASRGQGRNIYEQYF.

This clone has only a few counts. The chain couples TRBV5-1 to TRBJ2-3, with 7 bases fitting TRBD1. This CDR3 contains 16 residues. The V gene's germline CDR1 is SGHRS and CDR2 YFSETQ. V was pared by 7 bases and J by 2 bases, with 13 bases of the junction left unmatched. CDR3 region: CASGPLGQVNTDTQYF. The CDR3 DNA reads as TGCGCCAGCGGCCCACTCGGACAGGTGAACACAGATACGCAGTATTTT. The whole variable domain, remainder taken from reference TRBV5-1 and TRBJ2-3, is KAGVTQTPRYLIKTRGQQVTLSCSPISGHRSVSWYQQTPGQGLQFLFEYFSETQRNKGNFPGRFSGRQFSNSRSEMNVSTLELGDSALYLCASGPLGQVNTDTQYFGPGTRLTVL.

The chain recombines TRBV4-3 with TRBJ1-1; TRBD1 might be the D (6 bases). Trimming took off 5 bases at V and 0 bases at J, with 16 bases between the two ends. The CDR3 loop spans 16 amino acids. Looked up from germline, CDR1 is LGHNA and CDR2 is YSLEER. The CDR3 DNA reads as TGCGCCAGCAGCAAACGGGGGGGGGCGATGAACACTGAAGCTTTCTTT. Translated, it gives CASSKRGGAMNTEAFF.

The chain employs TRBV25-1 and TRBJ2-5; 7 bases fit TRBD1. V was clipped by 3 bases and J by 3 bases; unmatched bases: 7. In germline, CDR1 is MGHDK, CDR2 SYGVNS. The CDR3 totals 15 residues. CDR3 nucleotide sequence: TGTGCCAGCAGTGAGTATTCCGGGACAGAAGAGACCCAGTACTTC. It translates to CASSEYSGTEETQYF.

The J gene is TRBJ2-7, the V gene TRBV27; a weak D match, TRBD2 (6 bases). Trimming removed 6 bases from V and 5 bases from J, with 20 bases in between. CDR1 MNHEY and CDR2 SMNVEV come from the germline V gene (reference sequence). The CDR3 covers 15 residues. In DNA, the CDR3 is TGTGCCAGCAGCCAAACCCGGGACTCGCTGAACGAGCAGTACTTC. Its protein is CASSQTRDSLNEQYF.

The V gene is TRBV7-6, the J gene TRBJ2-1; D not certain. Germline values: CDR1 SGHVS, CDR2 FNYEAQ. This CDR3 comprises 15 residues. The germline V and J ends were trimmed by 0 bases and 5 bases, with 11 bases remaining between them. The CDR3 here is CASSLAAASNNEQFF. The CDR3 bases are TGTGCCAGCAGCTTAGCCGCAGCGTCTAACAATGAGCAGTTCTTC.

The chain joins TRBV19 to TRBJ1-1, with TRBD1 matching 9 bases. V trimming: 0 bases; J trimming: 1 base; junction bases outside the gene matches: 3. The CDR3 covers 16 residues. The germline V gene encodes CDR1 LNHDA and CDR2 SQIVND (reference sequence). CDR3 protein: CASSIEDRGPNTEAFF. CDR3 bases: TGTGCCAGTAGTATAGAGGACAGGGGTCCGAACACTGAAGCTTTCTTT.

The CDR3 here is CASSGLNQPQHF. CDR3 DNA sequence: TGTGCCAGCAGTGGCTTAAATCAGCCCCAGCATTTT. This sequence joins TRBV6-5 and TRBJ1-5; no definite D call. Trimming cost V 5 bases and J 4 bases, with 6 bases left between them. The CDR3 consists of 12 residues. Germline V gene lookup returns CDR1 MNHEY and CDR2 SVGAGI.

The V and J genes are TRBV5-1 and TRBJ2-7; weak D call: TRBD1 (6 bases). In germline, CDR1 is SGHRS, CDR2 YFSETQ. CDR3 size: 12 residues. Trimming removed 5 bases at V and 1 base at J, with 7 bases between. Here the CDR3 reads CASRQGSYEQYF. CDR3 nucleotide sequence: TGCGCCAGCAGACAGGGATCCTACGAGCAGTACTTC.

The rearrangement joins TRBV19 to TRBJ1-1, with D unresolved. V was pared by 1 base and J by 7 bases, with 7 bases between. Germline CDR1 reads LNHDA; CDR2 reads SQIVND (reference sequence). This CDR3 region has 12 residues. In nucleotides, the CDR3 is TGTGCCAGTAGTATAGGAGGAGTTGAAGCTTTCTTT. As protein: CASSIGGVEAFF.

This clone was recorded once. V gene TRBV7-3 combines with J gene TRBJ1-1, with a weak D call TRBD1 (5 bases). Germline lookup yields CDR1 SGHTA and CDR2 FQGTGA. The CDR3 consists of 15 residues. V was trimmed by 2 bases and J by 1 base, leaving 11 bases between them. The CDR3 DNA is TGTGCCAGCAGCTTATGGGGGGTAGGGAACACTGAAGCTTTCTTT. Its translation is CASSLWGVGNTEAFF.

V is TRBV27 and J is TRBJ2-1; the D is unclear. CDR1 and CDR2 (germline): MNHEY, SMNVEV (reference sequence). This CDR3 is built from 13 residues. V lost 4 bases and J lost 7, with 11 bases in between. CDR3 bases: TGTGCCAGCAGTTCCGTGTCTCTTAATGAGCAGTTCTTC. Residues: CASSSVSLNEQFF.

CDR3 DNA: TGTGCCAGCAGCTTAGATAACTCGGGTAGCGGGTATGAGCAGTTCTTC. Amino acids: CASSLDNSGSGYEQFF. This sequence joins TRBV11-3 and TRBJ2-1, with 7 bases matching TRBD2. CDR3 size: 16 residues. V lost 0 bases and J lost 8; bases outside the gene matches: 10. Germline V gives CDR1 SGHNT, CDR2 YENEEA.

V and J are TRBV19 and TRBJ1-2; no reliable D call. Germline lookup yields CDR1 LNHDA and CDR2 SQIVND (reference sequence). Trimming cost V 1 base and J 7 bases, with 7 bases left between them. CDR3 size: 12 residues. As DNA, the CDR3 is TGTGCCAGTAGTATAGGTCTTTCTGGCTACACCTTC. Translating it yields CASSIGLSGYTF.

This clone was counted only a few times. V gene TRBV4-1 combines with J gene TRBJ1-1; D not resolved. V lost 3 bases and J 4 bases, leaving 15 bases between the germline ends. Per germline, CDR1 MGHRA and CDR2 YSYEKL. The CDR3 is 15 residues long. The DNA of the CDR3 is TGCGCCAGCAGCCACCCACTAGTAGGAACCACTGAAGCTTTCTTT. Protein sequence: CASSHPLVGTTEAFF.

The chain links TRBV5-1 to TRBJ2-5; 10 positions match TRBD1. CDR3 length equals 16 residues. Germline assignment: CDR1 SGHRS and CDR2 YFSETQ. After removal of 0 bases from V and 5 bases from J, the junction contained 7 bases not matched to a gene. In DNA, the CDR3 is TGCGCCAGCAGCTTGGAGGACAGGGGGGGGAAGGAGACCCAGTACTTC. It specifies CASSLEDRGGKETQYF.

The CDR3 here is CASSQGPGQNQETQYF. The CDR3 DNA reads as TGCGCCAGCAGCCAAGGTCCGGGACAAAACCAAGAGACCCAGTACTTC. The V and J genes are TRBV4-1 and TRBJ2-5; perhaps TRBD1 as D (6 bases). The CDR3 has 16 amino acids. Trimming stripped 1 base from V and 0 bases from J, with 12 bases between. Germline values: CDR1 MGHRA, CDR2 YSYEKL.

The chain employs TRBV27 and TRBJ2-3; TRBD1 aligns across 8 bases. V dropped 5 bases and J dropped 3; count of bases not matched to a gene: 16. The CDR3 spans 18 residues. Germline CDR1 MNHEY, CDR2 SMNVEV (reference sequence). The CDR3 protein is CASSPVPRTGYHTDTQYF. CDR3 in DNA: TGTGCCAGCAGTCCGGTGCCCCGGACAGGGTATCATACAGATACGCAGTATTTT.

To note about this clone: An end of the junction does not agree with germline; a read error may underlie this. The chain uses TRBV6-5 and TRBJ2-7; 10 bases fit TRBD1. CDR1 and CDR2 (germline): MNHEY, SVGAGI. The CDR3 is 14 amino acids. The CDR3, as DNA: TGTGCCAGCGGGGGGACAGGGGTTCCCTACGAGCAGTGCTTC. It yields the protein CASGGTGVPYEQCF.

The chain couples TRBV9 to TRBJ2-1, with D perhaps TRBD2 (6 bases). The CDR3 has 15 amino acids. V shed 4 bases and J shed 2 bases, with 13 bases lying between them. Germline assignment: CDR1 SGDLS and CDR2 YYNGEE. The CDR3 coding sequence is TGTGCCAGCAGCACCATAGCGGATACCTACAATGAGCAGTTCTTC. Residues: CASSTIADTYNEQFF. Based on the CDR3 plus reference TRBV9 and TRBJ2-1, the full variable domain is DSGVTQTPKHLITATGQRVTLRCSPRSGDLSVYWYQQSLDQGLQFLIQYYNGEERAKGNILERFSAQQFPDLHSELNLSSLELGDSALYFCASSTIADTYNEQFFGPGTRLTVL.

This clone came up a few times. The chain couples TRBV28 to TRBJ2-7, with D possibly matching TRBD1 (6 bases). Germline lookup yields CDR1 MDHEN and CDR2 SYDVKM. The CDR3 length is 12 residues. Trimming shortened V by 5 bases and J by 2 bases, and 7 bases separated the two germline ends. Written as DNA, the CDR3 is TGTGCCAGCAGTCGGGACACCTACGAGCAGTACTTC. It translates to CASSRDTYEQYF. Variable domain in full (rest from reference TRBV28 and TRBJ2-7): DVKVTQSSRYLVKRTGEKVFLECVQDMDHENMFWYRQDPGLGLRLIYFSYDVKMKEKGDIPEGYSVSREKKERFSLILESASTNQTSMYLCASSRDTYEQYFGPGTRLTVT.

J is TRBJ1-5 and V is TRBV10-3; D ambiguous. Looked up from germline, CDR1 is ENHRY and CDR2 is SYGVKD. The CDR3 is made up of 15 amino acids. V was cut by 3 bases and J by 3 bases, with 12 bases left in between. The CDR3 region has the DNA TGTGCCATCAGTGATCAGTCTAGTTTCAATCAGCCCCAGCATTTT. It specifies CAISDQSSFNQPQHF.

As for this clone: In the same sample, other DNA sequences code for this CDR3. The rearrangement uses TRBV28 and TRBJ2-7; no clear D. This CDR3 is built from 12 residues. V lost 2 bases, J lost 4 bases, and 6 bases lay in between. Germline V CDR1 and CDR2: MDHEN, SYDVKM. The CDR3 DNA is TGTGCCAGCAGTTTAGGGCAGTACGAGCAGTACTTC. Its translation: CASSLGQYEQYF. Filled out from reference TRBV28 and TRBJ2-7, the complete variable domain reads DVKVTQSSRYLVKRTGEKVFLECVQDMDHENMFWYRQDPGLGLRLIYFSYDVKMKEKGDIPEGYSVSREKKERFSLILESASTNQTSMYLCASSLGQYEQYFGPGTRLTVT.